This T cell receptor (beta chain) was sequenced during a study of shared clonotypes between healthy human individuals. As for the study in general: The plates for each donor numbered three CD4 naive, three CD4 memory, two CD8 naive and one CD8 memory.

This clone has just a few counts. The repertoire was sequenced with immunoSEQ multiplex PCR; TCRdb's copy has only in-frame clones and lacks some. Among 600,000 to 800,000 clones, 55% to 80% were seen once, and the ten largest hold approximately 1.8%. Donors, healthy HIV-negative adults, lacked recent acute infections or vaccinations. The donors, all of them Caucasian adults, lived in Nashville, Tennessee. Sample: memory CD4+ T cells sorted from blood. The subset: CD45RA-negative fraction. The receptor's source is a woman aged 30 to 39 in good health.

CDR3 in amino acids: CATTGADTQYF. As DNA, the CDR3 is TGTGCCACGACGGGCGCAGATACGCAGTATTTT. V is TRBV10-3 and J is TRBJ2-3, with no clear D. V was trimmed by 10 bases and J by 4 bases, leaving 9 bases between them. The CDR3 sequence is 11 residues long. Germline V gene sequence: CDR1 ENHRY, CDR2 SYGVKD.